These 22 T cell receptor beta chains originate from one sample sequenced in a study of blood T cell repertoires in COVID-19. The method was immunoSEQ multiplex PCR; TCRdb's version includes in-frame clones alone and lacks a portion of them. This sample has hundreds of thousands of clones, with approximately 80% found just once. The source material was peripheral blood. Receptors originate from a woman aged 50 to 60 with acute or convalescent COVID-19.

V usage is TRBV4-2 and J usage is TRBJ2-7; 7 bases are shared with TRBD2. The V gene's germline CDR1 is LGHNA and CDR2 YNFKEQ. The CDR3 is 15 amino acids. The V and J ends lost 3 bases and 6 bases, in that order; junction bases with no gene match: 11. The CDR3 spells CASSQPTSSRAEQYF. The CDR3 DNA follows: TGTGCCAGCAGCCAGCCGACTAGCTCAAGGGCCGAGCAGTACTTC.

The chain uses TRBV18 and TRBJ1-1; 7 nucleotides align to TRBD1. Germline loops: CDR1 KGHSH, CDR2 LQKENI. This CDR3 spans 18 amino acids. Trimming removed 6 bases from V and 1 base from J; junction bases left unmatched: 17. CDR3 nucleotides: TGTGCCAGCTCCCCAAGGACAGGTCGGGGAACTGGGAACACTGAAGCTTTCTTT. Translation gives CASSPRTGRGTGNTEAFF.

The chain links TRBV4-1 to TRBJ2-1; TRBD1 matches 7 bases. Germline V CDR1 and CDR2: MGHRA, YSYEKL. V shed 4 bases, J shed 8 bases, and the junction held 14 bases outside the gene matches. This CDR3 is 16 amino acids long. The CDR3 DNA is TGCGCCAGCAGCCTTTCCCCCGGGACAGCGATCGATGAGCAGTTCTTC. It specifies CASSLSPGTAIDEQFF.

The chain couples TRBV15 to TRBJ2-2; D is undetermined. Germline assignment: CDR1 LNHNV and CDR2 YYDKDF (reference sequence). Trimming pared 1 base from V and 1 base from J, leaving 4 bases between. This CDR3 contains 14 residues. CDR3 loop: CATSRAENTGELFF. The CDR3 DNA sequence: TGTGCCACCAGCAGAGCAGAGAACACCGGGGAGCTGTTTTTT.

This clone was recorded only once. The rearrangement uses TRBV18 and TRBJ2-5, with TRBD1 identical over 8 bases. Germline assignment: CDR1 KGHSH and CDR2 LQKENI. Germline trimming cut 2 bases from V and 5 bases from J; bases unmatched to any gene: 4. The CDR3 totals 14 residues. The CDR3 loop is CASSPSRGLETQYF. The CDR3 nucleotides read TGTGCCAGCTCACCAAGCAGGGGGCTGGAGACCCAGTACTTC.

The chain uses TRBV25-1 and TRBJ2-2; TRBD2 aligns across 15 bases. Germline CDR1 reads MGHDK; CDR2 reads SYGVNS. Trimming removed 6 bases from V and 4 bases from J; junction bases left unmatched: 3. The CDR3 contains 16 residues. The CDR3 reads CASSGLAGGPTGELFF. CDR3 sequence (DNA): TGTGCCAGCAGCGGACTAGCGGGGGGGCCCACCGGGGAGCTGTTTTTT.

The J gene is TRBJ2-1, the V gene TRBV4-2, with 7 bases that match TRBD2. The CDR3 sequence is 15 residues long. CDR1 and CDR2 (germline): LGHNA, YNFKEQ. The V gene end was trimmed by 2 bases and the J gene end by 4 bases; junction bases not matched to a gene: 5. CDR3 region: CASSQKSGAYNEQFF. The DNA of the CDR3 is TGTGCCAGCAGCCAAAAAAGCGGGGCTTACAATGAGCAGTTCTTC.

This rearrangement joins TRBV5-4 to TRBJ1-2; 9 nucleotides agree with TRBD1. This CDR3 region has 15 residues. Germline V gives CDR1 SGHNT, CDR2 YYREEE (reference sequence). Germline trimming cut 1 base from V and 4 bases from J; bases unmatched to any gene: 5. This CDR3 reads CASSLKGQGAYGYTF. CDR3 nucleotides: TGTGCCAGCAGCTTGAAGGGACAGGGAGCCTATGGCTACACCTTC.

As DNA, the CDR3 is TGTGCCAGCAGTCCCTTGTCTAGCGGGACATTGGTACCTGGGGCCAACGTCCTGACTTTC. This codes for CASSPLSSGTLVPGANVLTF. The rearrangement links TRBV6-4 to TRBJ2-6, with 9 nucleotides matching TRBD2. With V trimmed by 5 bases and J by 2 bases, 16 bases remained unmatched. The CDR3 covers 20 residues. Germline CDR1 is MRHNA and CDR2 is SNTAGT.

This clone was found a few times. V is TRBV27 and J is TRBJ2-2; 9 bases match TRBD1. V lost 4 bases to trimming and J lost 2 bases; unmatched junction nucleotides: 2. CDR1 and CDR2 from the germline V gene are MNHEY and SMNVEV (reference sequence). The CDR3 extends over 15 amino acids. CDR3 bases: TGTGCCAGCAGTTGGACAGGGGCTAACACCGGGGAGCTGTTTTTT. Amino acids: CASSWTGANTGELFF.

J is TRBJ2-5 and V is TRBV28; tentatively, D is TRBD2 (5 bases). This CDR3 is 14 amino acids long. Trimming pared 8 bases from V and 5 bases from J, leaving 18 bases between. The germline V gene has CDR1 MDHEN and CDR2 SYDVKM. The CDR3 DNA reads TGTGCCAGCCCCCCCGGACCCCGCGGGGAGACCCAGTACTTC. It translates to CASPPGPRGETQYF. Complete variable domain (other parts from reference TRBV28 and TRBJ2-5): DVKVTQSSRYLVKRTGEKVFLECVQDMDHENMFWYRQDPGLGLRLIYFSYDVKMKEKGDIPEGYSVSREKKERFSLILESASTNQTSMYLCASPPGPRGETQYFGPGTRLLVL.

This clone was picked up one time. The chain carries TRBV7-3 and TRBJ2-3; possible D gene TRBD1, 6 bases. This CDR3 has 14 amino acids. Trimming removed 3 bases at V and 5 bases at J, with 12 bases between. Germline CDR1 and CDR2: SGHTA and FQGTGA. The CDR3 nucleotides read TGTGCCAGCAGCTTGGACAGCTCAGGAGATACGCAGTATTTT. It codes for CASSLDSSGDTQYF.

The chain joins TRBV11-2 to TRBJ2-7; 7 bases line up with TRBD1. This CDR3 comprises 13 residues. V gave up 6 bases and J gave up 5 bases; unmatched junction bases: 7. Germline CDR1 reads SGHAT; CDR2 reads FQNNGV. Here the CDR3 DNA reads TGTGCCAGCAGTAGACAGGGTAAGAACGAGCAGTACTTC. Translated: CASSRQGKNEQYF.

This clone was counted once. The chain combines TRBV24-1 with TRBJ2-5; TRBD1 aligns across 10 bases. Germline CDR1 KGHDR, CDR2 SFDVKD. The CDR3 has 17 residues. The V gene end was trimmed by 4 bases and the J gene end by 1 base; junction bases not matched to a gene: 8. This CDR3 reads CATSDPGQGTPQETQYF. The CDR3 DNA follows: TGTGCCACCAGTGACCCGGGACAGGGGACCCCCCAAGAGACCCAGTACTTC.

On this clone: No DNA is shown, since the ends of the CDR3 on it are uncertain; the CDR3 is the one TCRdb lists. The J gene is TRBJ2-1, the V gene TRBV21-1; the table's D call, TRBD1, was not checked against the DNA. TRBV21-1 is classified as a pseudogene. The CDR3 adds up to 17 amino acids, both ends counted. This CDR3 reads CASSTPVGQGNRNEQFF.

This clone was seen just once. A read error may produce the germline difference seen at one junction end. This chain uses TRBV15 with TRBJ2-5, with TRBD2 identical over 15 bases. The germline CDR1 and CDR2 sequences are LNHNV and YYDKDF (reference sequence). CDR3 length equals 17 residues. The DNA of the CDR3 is TGTGCCACCAGCAGGGATGGACTAGCGGGGGGGCAAGCGACCCAGTACTTC. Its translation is CATSRDGLAGGQATQYF.

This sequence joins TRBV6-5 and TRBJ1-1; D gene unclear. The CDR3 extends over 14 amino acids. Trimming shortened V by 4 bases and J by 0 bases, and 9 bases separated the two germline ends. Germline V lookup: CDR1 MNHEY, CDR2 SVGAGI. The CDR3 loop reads CASSWSGLNTEAFF. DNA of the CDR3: TGTGCCAGCAGTTGGAGTGGATTGAACACTGAAGCTTTCTTT.

CDR3 DNA: TGTGCCAGCAGTTCCTCCGGGACAGGTATCAATGAGCAGTTCTTC. Its translation is CASSSSGTGINEQFF. This chain uses TRBV27 with TRBJ2-1, with 8 bases lining up with TRBD1. CDR1 and CDR2 (germline): MNHEY, SMNVEV (reference sequence). The CDR3 is made up of 15 amino acids. V was pared by 4 bases and J by 6 bases, with 8 bases of the junction left unmatched.

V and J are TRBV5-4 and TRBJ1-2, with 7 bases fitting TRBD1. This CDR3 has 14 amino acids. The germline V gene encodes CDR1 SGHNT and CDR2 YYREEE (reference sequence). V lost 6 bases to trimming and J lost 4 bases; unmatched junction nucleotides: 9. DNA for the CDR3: TGTGCCAGCACCTTCGACAGGGATGTCTATGGCTACACCTTC. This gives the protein CASTFDRDVYGYTF.

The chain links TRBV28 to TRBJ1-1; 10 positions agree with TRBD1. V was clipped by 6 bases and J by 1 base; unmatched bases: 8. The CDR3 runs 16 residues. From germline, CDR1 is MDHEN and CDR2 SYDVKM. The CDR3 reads CASSSDRGVPNTEAFF. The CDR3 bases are TGTGCCAGCAGCTCGGACAGGGGGGTCCCGAACACTGAAGCTTTCTTT.

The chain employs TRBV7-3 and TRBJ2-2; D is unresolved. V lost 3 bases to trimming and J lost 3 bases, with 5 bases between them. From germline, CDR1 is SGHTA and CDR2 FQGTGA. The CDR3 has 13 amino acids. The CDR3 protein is CASSFSDTGELFF. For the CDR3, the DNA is TGTGCCAGCAGCTTCAGTGACACCGGGGAGCTGTTTTTT.

CDR3 nucleotides: TGTGCCAGCAGGGGGGGGGTACGCTGGGAGCAGTACTTC. This sequence encodes CASRGGVRWEQYF. The rearrangement uses TRBV27 and TRBJ2-7, with TRBD2 identical over 7 bases. Germline trimming cut 6 bases from V and 7 bases from J; bases unmatched to any gene: 9. This CDR3 contains 13 residues. Per germline, CDR1 MNHEY and CDR2 SMNVEV (reference sequence).